This T cell receptor beta chain originates from a study of T cell repertoires in cytomegalovirus infection. Study details: HLA-B-restricted CMV epitopes that are well studied were used alongside recently identified HLA-C-restricted ones. Shared public TCR beta signatures pointed to both CMV infection and a matching HLA type.

This clonotype was recorded a few times. Its target is unknown. Germline loops: CDR1 MGHRA, CDR2 YSYEKL. The CDR3 consists of 15 residues. V lost 4 bases and J lost 7; bases outside the gene matches: 8. TCRdb itself ran the reads through MiXCR, one entry per CDR3 protein. The sample records about 500,000 distinct CDR3 sequences, more than 30% being singletons. Study-wide points: There were HLA-C-restricted CMV-specific TCR beta clonotypes dominating the ex vivo response. Accumulated public TCR beta family frequency recognized individuals carrying CMV together with the relevant HLA.

The sequencing here drew on cultured PBMCs, taken from culture after CMV antigen stimulation. This receptor was taken from a human donor in good health (CMV status not recorded). Some clones in this sample may be carry-over from other donors' samples. The V gene is TRBV4-1, the J gene TRBJ1-4; 8 bases agree with TRBD1. In nucleotides, the CDR3 is TGCGCCAGCAGCCCGAGGACAGGGTCGGTTGAAAAACTGTTTTTT. Its translation is CASSPRTGSVEKLFF.